This record covers a single T cell receptor beta chain. The CDR3 loop spans 16 amino acids. The germline gives CDR1 SGHDN, CDR2 FVKESK. Between the trimmed V and J ends, which lost 6 bases and 5 bases, there was a span of 22 bases. TCR beta cDNA was prepared out of 450 to 500 ng total RNA by means of a constant-region primer. Libraries of TCR beta came from three nested multiplex PCR rounds with slightly modified ARM-PCR. Researchers ran the first two PCR rounds for roughly 10 cycles each with TRBV1-TRBV30 forward primers and a C-beta reverse primer. TCRdb called the multiplex PCR reads again in MiXCR, with one record for every CDR3 protein. The table shows 45,000 to 65,000 distinct CDR3 sequences, with about 78% occurring only once. The data are from a study of tumor-infiltrating lymphocytes in primary liver carcinoma. The approximately 17-34 mg bulk tissue piece was not sorted before simultaneous RNA and DNA extraction.

Sequenced input: liver tumor tissue from sampling region 5. Subset described: tumor region T5, tumor centre. This TCR derives from a middle-aged man with primary liver carcinoma and hepatitis B virus infection. J is TRBJ2-5 and V is TRBV14; D is unresolved. This chain's CDR3 is CASRQEKLPRRETQYF. Here the CDR3 DNA reads TGTGCCAGCAGGCAGGAGAAACTACCGAGACGGGAGACCCAGTACTTC.